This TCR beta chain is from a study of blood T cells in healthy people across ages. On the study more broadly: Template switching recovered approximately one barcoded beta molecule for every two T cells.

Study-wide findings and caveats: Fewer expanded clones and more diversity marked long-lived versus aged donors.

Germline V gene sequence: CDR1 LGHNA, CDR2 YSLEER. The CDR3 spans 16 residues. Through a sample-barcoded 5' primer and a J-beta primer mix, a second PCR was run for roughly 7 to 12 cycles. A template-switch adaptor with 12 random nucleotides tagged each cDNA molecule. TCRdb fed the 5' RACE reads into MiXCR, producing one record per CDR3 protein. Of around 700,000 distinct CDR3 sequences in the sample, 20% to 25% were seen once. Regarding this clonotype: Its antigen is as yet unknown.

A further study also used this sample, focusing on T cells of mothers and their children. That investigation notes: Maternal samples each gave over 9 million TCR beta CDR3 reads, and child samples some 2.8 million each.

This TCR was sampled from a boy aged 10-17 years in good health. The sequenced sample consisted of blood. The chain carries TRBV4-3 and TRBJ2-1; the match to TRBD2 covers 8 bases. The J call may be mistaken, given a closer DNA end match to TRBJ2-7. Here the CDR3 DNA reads TGCGCCAGCAGCCCAAGACTTAGCGGGGACGACTACGAGCAGTACTTC. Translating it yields CASSPRLSGDDYEQYF.